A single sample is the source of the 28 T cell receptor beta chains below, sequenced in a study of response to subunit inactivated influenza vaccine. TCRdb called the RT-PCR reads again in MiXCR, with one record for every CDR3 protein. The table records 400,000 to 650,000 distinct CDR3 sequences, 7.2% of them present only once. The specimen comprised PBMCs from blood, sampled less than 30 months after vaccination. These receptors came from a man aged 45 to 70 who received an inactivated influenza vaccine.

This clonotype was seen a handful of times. This chain's CDR3 is CASSYSSIGQGTDTQYF. DNA for the CDR3: TGTGCCAGCAGTTACTCGAGTATCGGGCAGGGCACAGATACGCAGTATTTT. V usage is TRBV6-5 and J usage is TRBJ2-3; D unresolved. The germline V gene has CDR1 MNHEY and CDR2 SVGAGI. This CDR3 spans 17 amino acids. Trimming removed 0 bases at V and 1 base at J, with 14 bases between.

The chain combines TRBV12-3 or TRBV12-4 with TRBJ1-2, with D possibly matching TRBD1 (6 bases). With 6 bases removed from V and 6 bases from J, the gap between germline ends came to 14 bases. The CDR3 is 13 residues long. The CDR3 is CASSQTGTNGYTF. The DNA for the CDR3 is TGTGCCAGCAGCCAGACAGGCACTAATGGCTACACCTTC.

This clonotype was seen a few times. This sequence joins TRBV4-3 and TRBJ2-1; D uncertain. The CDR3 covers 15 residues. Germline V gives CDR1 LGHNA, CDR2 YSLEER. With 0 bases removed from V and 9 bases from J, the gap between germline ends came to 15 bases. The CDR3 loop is CASSQDPNSATEQFF. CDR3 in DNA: TGCGCCAGCAGCCAAGATCCGAACTCGGCTACTGAGCAGTTCTTC.

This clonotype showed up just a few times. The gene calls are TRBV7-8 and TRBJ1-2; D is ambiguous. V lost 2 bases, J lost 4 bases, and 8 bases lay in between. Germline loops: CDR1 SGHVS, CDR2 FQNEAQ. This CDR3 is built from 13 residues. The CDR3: CASSLNSGYGYTF. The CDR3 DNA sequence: TGTGCCAGCAGCTTAAATTCCGGCTATGGCTACACCTTC.

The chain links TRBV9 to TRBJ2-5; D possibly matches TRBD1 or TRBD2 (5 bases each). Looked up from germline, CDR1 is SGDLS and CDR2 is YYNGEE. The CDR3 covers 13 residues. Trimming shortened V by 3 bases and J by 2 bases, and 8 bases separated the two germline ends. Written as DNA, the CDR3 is TGTGCCAGCAGCGGGGGGAATCAAGAGACCCAGTACTTC. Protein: CASSGGNQETQYF. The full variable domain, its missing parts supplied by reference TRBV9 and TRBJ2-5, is DSGVTQTPKHLITATGQRVTLRCSPRSGDLSVYWYQQSLDQGLQFLIQYYNGEERAKGNILERFSAQQFPDLHSELNLSSLELGDSALYFCASSGGNQETQYFGPGTRLLVL.

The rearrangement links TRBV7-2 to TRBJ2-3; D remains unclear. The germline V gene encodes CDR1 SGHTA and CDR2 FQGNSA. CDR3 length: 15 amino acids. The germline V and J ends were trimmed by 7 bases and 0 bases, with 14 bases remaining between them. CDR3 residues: CASTPSVASTDTQYF. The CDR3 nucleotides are TGTGCCAGCACCCCCAGTGTGGCTAGCACAGATACGCAGTATTTT.

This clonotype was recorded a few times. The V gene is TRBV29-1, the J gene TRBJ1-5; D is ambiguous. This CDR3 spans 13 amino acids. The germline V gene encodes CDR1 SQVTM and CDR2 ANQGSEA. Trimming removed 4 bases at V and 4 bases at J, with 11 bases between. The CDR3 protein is CSVVVSQNQPQHF. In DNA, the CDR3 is TGCAGCGTTGTTGTCAGCCAAAATCAGCCCCAGCATTTT.

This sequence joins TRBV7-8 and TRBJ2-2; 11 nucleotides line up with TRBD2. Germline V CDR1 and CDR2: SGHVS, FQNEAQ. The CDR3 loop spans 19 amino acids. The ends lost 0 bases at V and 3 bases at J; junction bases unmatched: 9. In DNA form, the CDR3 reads TGTGCCAGCAGCTTAGCGAGGCTAGCGGGAGGCCCATACACCGGGGAGCTGTTTTTT. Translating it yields CASSLARLAGGPYTGELFF.

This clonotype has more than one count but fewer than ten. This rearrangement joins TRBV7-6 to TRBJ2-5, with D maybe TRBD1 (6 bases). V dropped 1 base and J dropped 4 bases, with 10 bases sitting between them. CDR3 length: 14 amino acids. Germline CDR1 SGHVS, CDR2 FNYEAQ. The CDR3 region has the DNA TGTGCCAGCAGCTTAGGGGGGCCTCGAGAGACCCAGTACTTC. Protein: CASSLGGPRETQYF.

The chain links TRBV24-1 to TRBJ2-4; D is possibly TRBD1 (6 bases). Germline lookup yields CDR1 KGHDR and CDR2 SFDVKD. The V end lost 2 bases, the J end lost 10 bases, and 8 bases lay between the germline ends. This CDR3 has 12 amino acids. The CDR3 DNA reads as TGTGCCACCAGTGATTGGGACAAAATTCAGTACTTC. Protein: CATSDWDKIQYF.

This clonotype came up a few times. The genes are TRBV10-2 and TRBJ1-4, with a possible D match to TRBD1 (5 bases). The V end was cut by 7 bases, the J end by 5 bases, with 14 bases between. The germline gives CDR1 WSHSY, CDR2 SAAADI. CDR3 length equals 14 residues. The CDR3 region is CASTNQGGNEKLFF. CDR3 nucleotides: TGCGCCAGCACAAATCAGGGTGGAAATGAAAAACTGTTTTTT.

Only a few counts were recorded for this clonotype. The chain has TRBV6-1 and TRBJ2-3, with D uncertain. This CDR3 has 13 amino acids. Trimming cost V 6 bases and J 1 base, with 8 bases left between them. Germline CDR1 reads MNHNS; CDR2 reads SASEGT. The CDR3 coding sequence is TGTGCCAGCAGACGGGCTGGCACAGATACGCAGTATTTT. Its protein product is CASRRAGTDTQYF.

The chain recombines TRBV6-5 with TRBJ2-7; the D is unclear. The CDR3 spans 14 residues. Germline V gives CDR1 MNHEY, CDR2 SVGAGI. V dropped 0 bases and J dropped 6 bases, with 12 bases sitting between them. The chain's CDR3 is CASSYSRFLTEQYF. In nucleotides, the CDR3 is TGTGCCAGCAGTTACTCGAGATTTCTTACCGAGCAGTACTTC.

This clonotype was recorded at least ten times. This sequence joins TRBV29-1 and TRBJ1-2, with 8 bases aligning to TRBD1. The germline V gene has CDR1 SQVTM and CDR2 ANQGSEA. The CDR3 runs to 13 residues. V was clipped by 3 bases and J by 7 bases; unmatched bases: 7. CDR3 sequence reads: CSVDSRGPSGYTF. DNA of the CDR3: TGCAGCGTTGATTCCAGGGGGCCTAGTGGCTACACCTTC.

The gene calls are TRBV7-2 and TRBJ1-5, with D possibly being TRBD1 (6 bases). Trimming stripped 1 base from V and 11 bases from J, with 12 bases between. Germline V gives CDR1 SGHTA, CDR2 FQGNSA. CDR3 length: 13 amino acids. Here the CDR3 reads CASSLDRVKAQHF. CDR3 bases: TGTGCCAGCAGCTTAGACAGGGTTAAGGCCCAGCATTTT.

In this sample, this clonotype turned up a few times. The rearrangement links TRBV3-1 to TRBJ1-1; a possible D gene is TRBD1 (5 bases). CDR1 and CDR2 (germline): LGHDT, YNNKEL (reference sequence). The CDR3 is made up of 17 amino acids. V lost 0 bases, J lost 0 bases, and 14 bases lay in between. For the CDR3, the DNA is TGTGCCAGCAGCCAAGACCGATCGGGGCGACTGAACACTGAAGCTTTCTTT. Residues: CASSQDRSGRLNTEAFF.

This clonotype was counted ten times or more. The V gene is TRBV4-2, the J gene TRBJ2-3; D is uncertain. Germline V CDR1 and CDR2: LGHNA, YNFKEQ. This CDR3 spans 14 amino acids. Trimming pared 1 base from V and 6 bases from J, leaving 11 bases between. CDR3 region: CASSQGASLDTQYF. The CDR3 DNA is TGTGCCAGCAGCCAAGGGGCCTCCCTCGATACGCAGTATTTT.

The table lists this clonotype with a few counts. DNA of the CDR3: TGTGCCAGCAGCCTTACTATCTCCTACGAGCAGTACTTC. It codes for CASSLTISYEQYF. The chain uses TRBV28 and TRBJ2-7; D is undetermined. CDR1 MDHEN and CDR2 SYDVKM come from the germline V gene. V lost 6 bases and J lost 0, with 9 bases in between. This CDR3 spans 13 amino acids.

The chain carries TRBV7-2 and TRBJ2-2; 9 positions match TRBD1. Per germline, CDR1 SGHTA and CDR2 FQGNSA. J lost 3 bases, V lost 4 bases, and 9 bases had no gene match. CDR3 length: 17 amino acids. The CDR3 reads CASSSTGGASHTGELFF. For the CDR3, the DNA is TGTGCCAGCAGCTCCACAGGGGGCGCTTCCCACACCGGGGAGCTGTTTTTT.

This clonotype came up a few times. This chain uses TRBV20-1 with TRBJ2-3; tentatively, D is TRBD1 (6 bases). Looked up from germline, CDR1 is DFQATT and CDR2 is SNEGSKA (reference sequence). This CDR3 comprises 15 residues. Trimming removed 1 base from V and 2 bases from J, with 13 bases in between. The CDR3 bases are TGCAGTGCTAGAGCTTTACAGGGATACACAGATACGCAGTATTTT. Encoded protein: CSARALQGYTDTQYF.

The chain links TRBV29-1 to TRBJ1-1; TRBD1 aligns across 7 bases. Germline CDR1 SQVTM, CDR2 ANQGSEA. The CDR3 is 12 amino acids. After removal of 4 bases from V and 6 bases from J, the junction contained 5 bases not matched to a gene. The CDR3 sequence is CSVAGRGPEAFF. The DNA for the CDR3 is TGCAGCGTTGCCGGGAGGGGGCCTGAAGCTTTCTTT.

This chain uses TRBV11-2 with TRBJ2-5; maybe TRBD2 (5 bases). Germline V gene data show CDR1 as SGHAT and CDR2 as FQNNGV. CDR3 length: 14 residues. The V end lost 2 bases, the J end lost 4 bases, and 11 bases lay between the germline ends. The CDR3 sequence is CASSLLSSRETQYF. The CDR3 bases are TGTGCCAGCAGCTTACTTTCTAGCCGAGAGACCCAGTACTTC.

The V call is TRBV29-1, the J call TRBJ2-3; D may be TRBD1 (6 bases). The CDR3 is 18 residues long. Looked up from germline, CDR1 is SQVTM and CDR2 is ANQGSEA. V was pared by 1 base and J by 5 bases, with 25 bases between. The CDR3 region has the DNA TGCAGCGTTGAAGGGCCCCCAGGAAGGGGGTCGTCTGTAGATACGCAGTATTTT. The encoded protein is CSVEGPPGRGSSVDTQYF.

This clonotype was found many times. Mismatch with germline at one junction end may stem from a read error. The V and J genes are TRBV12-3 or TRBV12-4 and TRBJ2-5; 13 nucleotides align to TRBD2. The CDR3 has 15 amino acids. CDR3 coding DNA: TGTGCCAGCAGCTTAGGACTAGCGGGGGTAGAGACCCAGTACTTC. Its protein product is CASSLGLAGVETQYF.

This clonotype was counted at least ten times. CDR3 protein: CASSQEPSGRTSSSYNEQFF. CDR3 bases: TGTGCCAGCAGCCAAGAGCCCAGCGGGAGGACTTCGAGCTCCTACAATGAGCAGTTCTTC. The chain is built from TRBV4-2 and TRBJ2-1; 9 bases align to TRBD2. The junction had 12 bases not matched to a gene; V was cut back by 0 bases and J by 0 bases. The length of the CDR3 is 20 residues. The germline gives CDR1 LGHNA, CDR2 YNFKEQ.

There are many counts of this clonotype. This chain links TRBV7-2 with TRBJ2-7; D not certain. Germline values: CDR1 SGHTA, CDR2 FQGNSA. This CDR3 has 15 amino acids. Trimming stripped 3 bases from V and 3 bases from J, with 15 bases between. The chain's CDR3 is CASSFDTSRFYEQYF. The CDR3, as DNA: TGTGCCAGCAGCTTTGACACCTCCCGATTCTACGAGCAGTACTTC.

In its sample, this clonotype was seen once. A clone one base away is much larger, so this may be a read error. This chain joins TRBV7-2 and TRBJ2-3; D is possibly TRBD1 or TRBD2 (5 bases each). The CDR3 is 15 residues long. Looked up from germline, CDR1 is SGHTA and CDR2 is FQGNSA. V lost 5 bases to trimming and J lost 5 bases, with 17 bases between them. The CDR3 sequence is CASSEGDEKVDTQYF. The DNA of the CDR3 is TGTGCCAGCAGCGAAGGGGACGAGAAGGTAGATACGCAGTATTTT.

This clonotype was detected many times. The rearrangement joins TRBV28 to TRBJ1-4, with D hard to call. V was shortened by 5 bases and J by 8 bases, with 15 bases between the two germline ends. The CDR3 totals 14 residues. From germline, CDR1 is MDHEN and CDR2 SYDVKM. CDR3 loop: CASSVPGPGEKLFF. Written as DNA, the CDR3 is TGTGCCAGCAGTGTCCCGGGCCCTGGGGAAAAACTGTTTTTT.